The 13 T cell receptor beta chains below come from one sample, sequenced in a study of T cell repertoires in cytomegalovirus infection. No antigen has been assigned to these receptors. Each CDR3 protein is one row after TCRdb ran MiXCR on the reads. The table has fewer than 650,000 distinct CDR3 sequences, about 40% seen once. The source material was cultured PBMCs, sampled from culture after CMV antigen stimulation. Receptor source: a human donor in good health (CMV status not recorded). Some clones in this sample may be carry-over from other donors' samples.

The rearrangement links TRBV5-4 to TRBJ1-1, with D uncertain. The CDR3 consists of 14 residues. CDR1 is SGHNT and CDR2 is YYREEE in the germline V gene (reference sequence). Trimming cost V 4 bases and J 1 base, with 11 bases left between them. The CDR3 nucleotides read TGTGCCAGCAGCAGAGGTTTCCCGAACACTGAAGCTTTCTTT. This codes for CASSRGFPNTEAFF.

The V gene is TRBV25-1, the J gene TRBJ2-5; 10 bases agree with TRBD2. This CDR3 region has 18 residues. Germline V gene sequence: CDR1 MGHDK, CDR2 SYGVNS. V was clipped by 2 bases and J by 4 bases; unmatched bases: 13. The DNA of the CDR3 is TGTGCCAGCAGTGAACCAATTCCTAGGACTAGCGGCACAGAGACCCAGTACTTC. It yields the protein CASSEPIPRTSGTETQYF.

V and J are TRBV20-1 and TRBJ1-6, with D tentatively TRBD1 (5 bases). The V gene's germline CDR1 is DFQATT and CDR2 SNEGSKA (reference sequence). The CDR3 runs 17 residues. The ends were cut back, 0 bases at V and 7 bases at J, with 19 bases in the middle. CDR3 sequence reads: CSARDLRGPGRNSPLHF. The CDR3 DNA is TGCAGTGCTAGAGATCTCCGGGGACCGGGGCGAAATTCACCCCTCCACTTT.

The V gene is TRBV18, the J gene TRBJ2-7; D is unclear. Per the germline V gene, CDR1 is KGHSH and CDR2 is LQKENI. CDR3 length: 13 residues. V lost 2 bases to trimming and J lost 3 bases, with 8 bases between them. The CDR3 nucleotides read TGTGCCAGCTCACCATGGGTTAACTACGAGCAGTACTTC. Protein sequence: CASSPWVNYEQYF.

The chain recombines TRBV19 with TRBJ1-1, with unresolved D. Germline CDR1 LNHDA, CDR2 SQIVND (reference sequence). The CDR3 extends over 13 amino acids. V was shortened by 4 bases and J by 7 bases, with 13 bases between the two germline ends. The CDR3 loop is CASSTLASLEAFF. DNA of the CDR3: TGTGCCAGTAGTACTCTAGCCAGTCTTGAAGCTTTCTTT.

This clonotype was detected ten times or more. The J gene is TRBJ1-6, the V gene TRBV7-2; perhaps TRBD1 as D (5 bases). This CDR3 is built from 12 residues. The ends were cut back, 7 bases at V and 13 bases at J, with 14 bases in the middle. Germline V lookup: CDR1 SGHTA, CDR2 FQGNSA. CDR3 in amino acids: CASTRDAGPLHF. CDR3 nucleotides: TGTGCCAGCACCCGGGACGCCGGGCCCCTCCACTTT.

This clonotype was observed once. The chain uses TRBV10-2 and TRBJ2-3; 9 nucleotides line up with TRBD2. This CDR3 contains 15 residues. V was clipped by 2 bases and J by 5 bases; unmatched bases: 5. Germline lookup yields CDR1 WSHSY and CDR2 SAAADI. CDR3 amino acids: CASSEAGGHGDTQYF. The DNA of the CDR3 is TGCGCCAGCAGTGAGGCGGGAGGGCATGGAGATACGCAGTATTTT.

This chain uses TRBV19 with TRBJ1-2, with D possibly TRBD1 on 5 matching bases. The length of the CDR3 is 13 residues. The V and J ends lost 7 bases and 4 bases respectively, with 13 bases between them. Germline CDR1 LNHDA, CDR2 SQIVND (reference sequence). CDR3 DNA sequence: TGTGCCAGTACCACCCCCGGGGGCTATGGCTACACCTTC. It encodes CASTTPGGYGYTF.

This clonotype was seen more than once but under ten times. The chain employs TRBV18 and TRBJ2-1; TRBD1 agrees at 7 bases. V gave up 3 bases and J gave up 3 bases; unmatched junction bases: 5. The CDR3 spans 15 residues. The germline gives CDR1 KGHSH, CDR2 LQKENI. The CDR3 sequence is CASSPAGGVYNEQFF. In DNA form, the CDR3 reads TGTGCCAGCTCACCCGCAGGGGGAGTCTACAATGAGCAGTTCTTC. The whole variable domain, remainder taken from reference TRBV18 and TRBJ2-1, is NAGVMQNPRHLVRRRGQEARLRCSPMKGHSHVYWYRQLPEEGLKFMVYLQKENIIDESGMPKERFSAEFPKEGPSILRIQQVVRGDSAAYFCASSPAGGVYNEQFFGPGTRLTVL.

Only a few counts were recorded for this clonotype. The V gene is TRBV11-2, the J gene TRBJ2-6; D not resolved. The V gene's germline CDR1 is SGHAT and CDR2 FQNNGV. V was clipped by 5 bases and J by 4 bases, with 12 bases between them. The CDR3 is 15 amino acids. CDR3 loop: CASSIRAAGANVLTF. The CDR3 nucleotides are TGTGCCAGCAGCATAAGGGCGGCGGGGGCCAACGTCCTGACTTTC.

The CDR3 DNA is TGTGCCAGCAGTGCCCTTACTCATTCCTACGGTCAGTACTTC. Translation: CASSALTHSYGQYF. V usage is TRBV12-3 or TRBV12-4 and J usage is TRBJ2-7; D is unresolved. The CDR3 covers 14 residues. V lost 5 bases and J lost 10, with 21 bases in between.

This rearrangement joins TRBV12-3 or TRBV12-4 to TRBJ2-3, with TRBD1 matching over 9 bases. This CDR3 is 17 amino acids long. J gave up 0 bases and V 10 bases, and 14 bases lay outside the gene matches. The CDR3 spells CATTGTGKSPSTDTQYF. DNA of the CDR3: TGTGCCACCACCGGGACAGGGAAGTCCCCTAGCACAGATACGCAGTATTTT.

The rearrangement uses TRBV27 and TRBJ2-2, with TRBD2 matching 10 bases. This CDR3 has 15 residues. V lost 6 bases to trimming and J lost 13 bases; unmatched junction nucleotides: 14. The V gene's germline CDR1 is MNHEY and CDR2 SMNVEV (reference sequence). This CDR3 is CASSPILLAGASLFF. The CDR3 nucleotides are TGTGCCAGCAGCCCGATACTTCTAGCGGGAGCGTCGCTGTTTTTT.